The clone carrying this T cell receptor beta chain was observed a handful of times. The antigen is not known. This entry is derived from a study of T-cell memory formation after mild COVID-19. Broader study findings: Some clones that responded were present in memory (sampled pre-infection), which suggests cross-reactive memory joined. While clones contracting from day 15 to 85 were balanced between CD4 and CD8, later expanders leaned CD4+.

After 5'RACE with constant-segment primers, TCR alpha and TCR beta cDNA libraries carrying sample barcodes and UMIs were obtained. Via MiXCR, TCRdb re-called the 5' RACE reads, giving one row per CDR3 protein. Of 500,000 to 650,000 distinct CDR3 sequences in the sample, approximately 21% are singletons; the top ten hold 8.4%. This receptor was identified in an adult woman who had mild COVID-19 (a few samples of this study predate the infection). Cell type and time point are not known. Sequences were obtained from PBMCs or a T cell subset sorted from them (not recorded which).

The CDR3, as DNA: TGTGCCAGCAGCTCGGACGGAGCTAGCACAGATACGCAGTATTTT. Translated, it gives CASSSDGASTDTQYF. The chain is built from TRBV11-3 and TRBJ2-3, with D unresolved. Germline-derived CDR1 and CDR2 are SGHNT and YENEEA. There are 15 residues in the CDR3. V was pared by 4 bases and J by 0 bases, with 11 bases between.